This passage covers 31 T cell receptor beta chains from one sample sequenced in a study of blood T cell repertoires in COVID-19. Repertoires were generated with immunoSEQ multiplex PCR, while TCRdb's copy carries only in-frame clones and drops some. The sample has about 33,000 clones; 90% to 95% are singletons. The source material was peripheral blood. The receptors stem from a human donor in a cohort sampled during active COVID-19.

This clone has more than one count but fewer than ten. The V gene is TRBV3-1 (or the pseudogene TRBV3-2), the J gene TRBJ2-1; possibly TRBD2 for D (6 bases). The CDR3 contains 12 residues. Germline CDR1 is LGHDT and CDR2 is YNNKEL (reference sequence). Trimming shortened V by 4 bases and J by 9 bases, and 10 bases separated the two germline ends. This chain's CDR3 is CASSPEGVEQFF. The CDR3 nucleotides read TGTGCCAGCAGCCCGGAGGGAGTTGAGCAGTTCTTC.

This rearrangement joins TRBV3-1 (or the pseudogene TRBV3-2) to TRBJ1-6; the D is unclear. The CDR3 totals 15 residues. CDR1 is LGHDT, CDR2 YNNKEL, per germline (reference sequence). V was pared by 5 bases and J by 10 bases, with 18 bases between. CDR3 protein: CASSSLVRGRSPLHF. The CDR3 DNA follows: TGTGCCAGCAGCTCCTTGGTCCGTGGGAGATCACCCCTCCACTTT.

The chain carries TRBV7-2 and TRBJ2-1; D unresolved. CDR3 size: 16 residues. From germline, CDR1 is SGHTA and CDR2 FQGNSA. Trimming shortened V by 2 bases and J by 1 base, and 12 bases separated the two germline ends. DNA for the CDR3: TGTGCCAGCAGCTTACAGGCCCTTCATTCCTACAATGAGCAGTTCTTC. It specifies CASSLQALHSYNEQFF.

The chain joins TRBV6-5 to TRBJ2-3; 7 nucleotides match TRBD2. V shed 5 bases and J 4 bases; nucleotides not matched to a gene: 9. The CDR3 is made up of 15 amino acids. The germline CDR1 and CDR2 sequences are MNHEY and SVGAGI. The CDR3 bases are TGTGCCAGCAGTAGGGAGGGCTCACGGGCAGATACGCAGTATTTT. Translating gives CASSREGSRADTQYF.

This chain joins TRBV6-4 and TRBJ1-1; D not resolved. Germline CDR1 reads MRHNA; CDR2 reads SNTAGT. This CDR3 is 13 amino acids long. V was trimmed by 4 bases and J by 3 bases, leaving 9 bases between them. The CDR3 nucleotides read TGTGCCAGCAGTGGGCTGCTCGACACTGAAGCTTTCTTT. This translates into CASSGLLDTEAFF.

The chain has TRBV5-4 and TRBJ2-1, with 9 nucleotides matching TRBD1. Germline loops: CDR1 SGHNT, CDR2 YYREEE (reference sequence). Trimming cost V 4 bases and J 10 bases; bases outside gene matches: 9. The CDR3 extends over 14 amino acids. In DNA form, the CDR3 reads TGTGCCAGCAGCGCCCGGGACAGGGTCAACGAGCAGTTCTTC. Translation gives CASSARDRVNEQFF.

Details on this clone: Other DNA sequences from this sample encode an identical CDR3 as well. V usage is TRBV27 and J usage is TRBJ2-3; weak D call: TRBD2 (6 bases). CDR1 and CDR2 from the germline V gene are MNHEY and SMNVEV (reference sequence). This CDR3 has 17 residues. V lost 3 bases to trimming and J lost 3 bases, with 19 bases between them. CDR3 nucleotides: TGTGCCAGCAGTTTCGCCCCTCGACTAGGGGTGACAGATACGCAGTATTTT. Protein sequence: CASSFAPRLGVTDTQYF.

This clone was seen a single time. This sample also contains other DNA sequences that code for the same CDR3. This rearrangement joins TRBV27 to TRBJ2-1, with D tentatively TRBD2 (6 bases). Trimming pared 5 bases from V and 3 bases from J, leaving 11 bases between. The CDR3 loop spans 14 amino acids. Germline V gene sequence: CDR1 MNHEY, CDR2 SMNVEV (reference sequence). DNA for the CDR3: TGTGCCAGCAGTCCGCGGGACTTCTACAATGAGCAGTTCTTC. Residues: CASSPRDFYNEQFF.

The chain couples TRBV7-9 to TRBJ1-6; no clear D gene. This CDR3 has 15 amino acids. CDR1 and CDR2 (germline): SEHNR, FQNEAQ (reference sequence). V was clipped by 6 bases and J by 5 bases, with 14 bases between them. CDR3 protein: CASRGSRGDNSPLHF. The DNA for the CDR3 is TGTGCCAGCAGGGGTTCCCGCGGGGATAATTCACCCCTCCACTTT.

The chain carries TRBV2 and TRBJ2-1, with D perhaps matching TRBD2 (6 bases). Per the germline V gene, CDR1 is SNHLY and CDR2 is FYNNEI. Trimming pared 11 bases from V and 7 bases from J, leaving 21 bases between. CDR3 size: 14 residues. The CDR3 DNA is TGTGCCGGCGCTTTAGGAGGGGCGGAAAATGAGCAGTTCTTC. Encoded protein: CAGALGGAENEQFF.

This chain uses TRBV19 with TRBJ1-1; D not certain. The CDR3 has 14 residues. V was shortened by 7 bases and J by 2 bases, with 14 bases between the two germline ends. CDR1 is LNHDA and CDR2 is SQIVND in the germline V gene (reference sequence). The CDR3 region has the DNA TGTGCCAGTACCTTGGGCGGGGTAAACACTGAAGCTTTCTTT. Protein: CASTLGGVNTEAFF.

The sample holds a few counts of this clone. This chain joins TRBV5-6 and TRBJ1-2, with D maybe TRBD1 (6 bases). CDR3 size: 15 residues. Germline V gene sequence: CDR1 SGHDT, CDR2 YYEEEE. Deletions cut 4 bases from V and 0 bases from J, with 13 bases between. The CDR3 coding sequence is TGTGCCAGCAGCCCATTGGACAGAGCTAACTATGGCTACACCTTC. This gives the protein CASSPLDRANYGYTF.

The V call is TRBV30, the J call TRBJ2-7; TRBD1 is a possible D gene (6 bases). V was trimmed by 4 bases and J by 0 bases, leaving 19 bases between them. CDR3 length equals 16 residues. Germline V gives CDR1 GTSNPN, CDR2 SVGIG (reference sequence). The CDR3: CAWTVGQGHRSYEQYF. CDR3 DNA: TGTGCCTGGACTGTAGGGCAGGGACATCGCTCCTACGAGCAGTACTTC.

The gene calls are TRBV27 and TRBJ1-2, with 8 bases fitting TRBD1. V was clipped by 4 bases and J by 4 bases; unmatched bases: 2. The CDR3 totals 13 residues. From germline, CDR1 is MNHEY and CDR2 SMNVEV (reference sequence). The DNA of the CDR3 is TGTGCCAGCAGTTACAGGGGGTCCTATGGCTACACCTTC. Translation gives CASSYRGSYGYTF.

The gene calls are TRBV19 and TRBJ2-1; 9 nucleotides align to TRBD2. Germline values: CDR1 LNHDA, CDR2 SQIVND (reference sequence). The CDR3 covers 15 residues. Losses at the gene ends were 6 bases for V and 12 bases for J; bases not matched to a gene: 15. The CDR3: CASRISVAGVGGQFF. The DNA for the CDR3 is TGTGCCAGTAGGATCAGTGTAGCGGGAGTAGGAGGGCAGTTCTTC.

CDR3 nucleotides: TGTGCCAGCAGCTCCAAAGCGGGGATACAGGGGGCGAGGGAAGCTTTCTTT. It specifies CASSSKAGIQGAREAFF. The chain has TRBV7-2 and TRBJ1-1, with TRBD1 matching over 9 bases. Per the germline V gene, CDR1 is SGHTA and CDR2 is FQGNSA. With V trimmed by 4 bases and J by 8 bases, 17 bases remained unmatched. The CDR3 runs 17 residues.

V and J are TRBV7-9 and TRBJ1-1; unclear D gene. Germline lookup yields CDR1 SEHNR and CDR2 FQNEAQ (reference sequence). This CDR3 is built from 15 residues. V lost 5 bases, J lost 5 bases, and 18 bases lay in between. The CDR3 DNA follows: TGTGCCAGCAGCGTAGTCGGGGTTACGAGGACTGAAGCTTTCTTT. The encoded protein is CASSVVGVTRTEAFF.

This clone showed up just once. V is TRBV2 and J is TRBJ1-1, with 8 bases that match TRBD1. The CDR3 extends over 14 amino acids. V lost 5 bases and J lost 5; bases outside the gene matches: 7. CDR1 and CDR2 from the germline V gene are SNHLY and FYNNEI. The CDR3 is CASSSDRGGTEAFF. The CDR3 region has the DNA TGTGCCAGCAGTTCAGACAGGGGTGGAACTGAAGCTTTCTTT.

The chain carries TRBV29-1 and TRBJ2-5; TRBD2 might be the D (5 bases). In germline, CDR1 is SQVTM, CDR2 ANQGSEA. CDR3 length: 14 amino acids. V was trimmed by 0 bases and J by 2 bases, leaving 10 bases between them. This CDR3 is CSVEDRAGQETQYF. CDR3 bases: TGCAGCGTTGAAGATCGGGCGGGTCAAGAGACCCAGTACTTC. The complete variable domain, with remaining parts taken from reference TRBV29-1 and TRBJ2-5, reads SAVISQKPSRDICQRGTSLTIQCQVDSQVTMMFWYRQQPGQSLTLIATANQGSEATYESGFVIDKFPISRPNLTFSTLTVSNMSPEDSSIYLCSVEDRAGQETQYFGPGTRLLVL.

The chain employs TRBV2 and TRBJ2-3; D gene ambiguous. CDR3 length equals 15 residues. In germline, CDR1 is SNHLY, CDR2 FYNNEI. With 8 bases removed from V and 2 bases from J, the gap between germline ends came to 17 bases. The CDR3 is CASRRQTSDTDTQYF. CDR3 sequence (DNA): TGTGCCAGCCGGCGCCAGACTTCAGACACAGATACGCAGTATTTT.

This rearrangement joins TRBV9 to TRBJ2-5; D gene unclear. The V and J ends lost 0 bases and 5 bases respectively, with 5 bases between them. The germline V gene has CDR1 SGDLS and CDR2 YYNGEE. This CDR3 is built from 12 residues. The DNA of the CDR3 is TGTGCCAGCAGCGTAGATCTGGAGACCCAGTACTTC. Its translation is CASSVDLETQYF.

This chain uses TRBV12-5 with TRBJ2-7, with TRBD1 as a possible D gene (6 bases). CDR1 LGHNT and CDR2 FRNRAP come from the germline V gene. CDR3 size: 14 residues. V was pared by 2 bases and J by 5 bases, with 13 bases between. The DNA for the CDR3 is TGTGCTAGTGGTTTGCCGCCGGACAGTAACGAGCAGTACTTC. It codes for CASGLPPDSNEQYF.

The chain uses TRBV7-9 and TRBJ2-2; 7 bases fit TRBD1. The V gene's germline CDR1 is SEHNR and CDR2 FQNEAQ (reference sequence). Trimming cost V 4 bases and J 6 bases; bases outside gene matches: 11. This CDR3 is built from 16 residues. CDR3 DNA sequence: TGTGCCAGCAGCTACCCGGACAGGAGTGTCGCCGGGGAGCTGTTTTTT. Amino acid sequence: CASSYPDRSVAGELFF. Together with reference TRBV7-9 and TRBJ2-2, the CDR3 gives the full variable domain: DTGVSQNPRHKITKRGQNVTFRCDPISEHNRLYWYRQTLGQGPEFLTYFQNEAQLEKSRLLSDRFSAERPKGSFSTLEIQRTEQGDSAMYLCASSYPDRSVAGELFFGEGSRLTVL.

The rearrangement links TRBV5-1 to TRBJ1-1; D possibly corresponds to TRBD1 (5 bases). V lost 4 bases and J lost 2, with 15 bases in between. Germline V lookup: CDR1 SGHRS, CDR2 YFSETQ. This CDR3 comprises 15 residues. The CDR3 is CASSHLRGENTEAFF. CDR3 coding DNA: TGCGCCAGCAGCCACCTTAGGGGTGAAAACACTGAAGCTTTCTTT. Supplemented by reference TRBV5-1 and TRBJ1-1, the full variable domain reads KAGVTQTPRYLIKTRGQQVTLSCSPISGHRSVSWYQQTPGQGLQFLFEYFSETQRNKGNFPGRFSGRQFSNSRSEMNVSTLELGDSALYLCASSHLRGENTEAFFGQGTRLTVV.

The chain recombines TRBV9 with TRBJ2-1; D may be TRBD2 (5 bases). The CDR3 has 14 residues. Trimming stripped 0 bases from V and 7 bases from J, with 11 bases between. From germline, CDR1 is SGDLS and CDR2 YYNGEE. This CDR3 reads CASSVGRRVNEQFF. CDR3 DNA: TGTGCCAGCAGCGTAGGCCGGCGGGTAAATGAGCAGTTCTTC.

This chain connects TRBV18 to TRBJ1-1, with a weak D call TRBD1 (6 bases). This CDR3 comprises 13 residues. V lost 4 bases, J lost 5 bases, and 11 bases lay in between. The germline gives CDR1 KGHSH, CDR2 LQKENI. CDR3 DNA sequence: TGTGCCAGCTCACTAGGGGGGGGAACTGAAGCTTTCTTT. It is translated as CASSLGGGTEAFF.

This clone appeared once. The chain couples TRBV5-6 to TRBJ2-5, with D unresolved. V was shortened by 4 bases and J by 1 base, with 11 bases between the two germline ends. The CDR3 length is 14 residues. Germline V gene sequence: CDR1 SGHDT, CDR2 YYEEEE. The CDR3 nucleotides are TGTGCCAGCAGCCCCACACGGGTCCAAGAGACCCAGTACTTC. The encoded protein is CASSPTRVQETQYF.

The chain recombines TRBV5-6 with TRBJ2-5, with D perhaps matching TRBD2 (6 bases). The V gene lost 4 bases and the J gene lost 5 bases, with 18 bases spanning the gap. The germline V gene has CDR1 SGHDT and CDR2 YYEEEE. This CDR3 is 15 amino acids long. CDR3 nucleotides: TGTGCCAGCAGCCGGAACGGGGGACGGTGGGAGACCCAGTACTTC. Amino acids: CASSRNGGRWETQYF.

The V gene is TRBV4-3, the J gene TRBJ1-5; no clear D gene. Trimming removed 0 bases at V and 1 base at J, with 13 bases between. Germline loops: CDR1 LGHNA, CDR2 YSLEER. The CDR3 is 17 residues long. This CDR3 is CASSQDWPGSSNQPQHF. In DNA, the CDR3 is TGCGCCAGCAGCCAAGATTGGCCGGGTTCAAGCAATCAGCCCCAGCATTTT.

The chain carries TRBV29-1 and TRBJ2-3; D gene unclear. Trimming stripped 7 bases from V and 2 bases from J, with 7 bases between. The CDR3 covers 11 residues. Germline lookup yields CDR1 SQVTM and CDR2 ANQGSEA. CDR3 nucleotide sequence: TGCAGCGATGACTTCACAGATACGCAGTATTTT. It yields the protein CSDDFTDTQYF.

This chain joins TRBV9 and TRBJ1-1, with a possible D match to TRBD1 (6 bases). The germline V gene has CDR1 SGDLS and CDR2 YYNGEE. V dropped 0 bases and J dropped 2 bases, with 23 bases sitting between them. The CDR3 is 19 residues long. Written as DNA, the CDR3 is TGTGCCAGCAGCGTAGCTACTCGATTGGGGGACAATAGAAACACTGAAGCTTTCTTT. It is translated as CASSVATRLGDNRNTEAFF.